This TCR beta chain was recovered during a study of shared clonotypes between healthy human individuals. Study-level results: Estimated richness was generally greater in naive than memory subsets.

Germline CDR1 is MNHEY and CDR2 is SMNVEV (reference sequence). There are 14 residues in the CDR3. With V trimmed by 3 bases and J by 8 bases, 7 bases remained unmatched. Researchers partitioned CD4+ cells into CD45RA+ naive and CD45RA-negative memory subsets. Assay used: immunoSEQ multiplex PCR; TCRdb lists only in-frame clones, some missing. Counted here are 1.4 million to 1.5 million clones, more than 95% occurring once; the ten biggest clones make up over 1%. A single count supports this clone. Its matching antigen is unknown. The J gene is TRBJ1-2, the V gene TRBV27; TRBD1 aligns across 9 bases. The TCR comes from a man younger than 40 in good health. The sample consisted of naive CD4+ T cells sorted from blood. The sample's subset: CD45RA+ positively selected. CDR3 DNA: TGTGCCAGCAGTTTCGACAGGGGGTTCGGCGGCTACACCTTC. Residues: CASSFDRGFGGYTF.